The rows below give T cell receptor beta chains drawn from one sample of a study of neurological immune-mediated disorders. MiXCR, applied by TCRdb to the 5' RACE reads, yields one record per CDR3 protein. The data show about 79,000 distinct CDR3 sequences, with roughly 14% seen just once and around 6.8% held by the top ten. Sequenced input: PBMCs. These receptors all come from a woman aged 45-59 years in good health. Both conserved end residues are part of each CDR3. Fields, in order: D gene, V gene, clone size, J gene, CDR3 DNA, CDR3 protein. The D gene is left open where the match is weak. A clone size is listed for some rows: how often the clone was seen (once, few, many), or a class if it is expanded.

-	TRBV12-3/TRBV12-4	many	TRBJ2-7	TGTGCCAGCAGTTTAGGCAGAACCTACGAGCAGTACTTC	CASSLGRTYEQYF
-	TRBV3-1	-	TRBJ1-1	TGTGCCAGCATTCCAAAGCACTCCAACACTGAAGCTTTCTTT	CASIPKHSNTEAFF
TRBD2	TRBV3-1	many	TRBJ2-5	TGTGCCAGCAGCCAAGGGCCTAGCGGGGGACAAGAGACCCAGTACTTC	CASSQGPSGGQETQYF
TRBD2	TRBV20-1	many	TRBJ2-7	TGCAGTGCCACTAGCGGGGGGGCTATGTCCTACGAGCAGTACTTC	CSATSGGAMSYEQYF
-	TRBV7-8	-	TRBJ1-6	TGTGCCAGCAGCCCCCGGTCGGGGAACTCCTATAATTCACCCCTCCACTTT	CASSPRSGNSYNSPLHF
-	TRBV7-3	many	TRBJ2-2	TGTGCCAGCAGCTTAAGTGTCATGGGACAGAACACCGGGGAGCTGTTTTTT	CASSLSVMGQNTGELFF
TRBD1	TRBV6-5	many	TRBJ1-2	TGTGCCAGCAGTTACTCACGGCAGGGGGTTCTCTATGGCTACACCTTC	CASSYSRQGVLYGYTF
TRBD2	TRBV9	-	TRBJ2-2	TGTGCCAGCAGCGTTTATTTACTAGCGGGGGGAACGAACACCGGGGAGCTGTTTTTT	CASSVYLLAGGTNTGELFF
TRBD1	TRBV10-3	many	TRBJ2-1	TGTGCCATCAGTGAGACTTCACAGGGGACGAATTCCAATGAGCAGTTCTTC	CAISETSQGTNSNEQFF
-	TRBV28	-	TRBJ2-7	TGTGCCAGCAGCACCTACTACAGCGACGAGCAGTGCTTC	CASSTYYSDEQCF
-	TRBV5-5	many	TRBJ2-7	TGTGCCAGCAGCCCGGAGGGATACTACGAGCAGTACTTC	CASSPEGYYEQYF
TRBD1	TRBV28	many	TRBJ2-5	TGTGCCAGCAGTTCTGACCGGGACAGCCAAGAGACCCAGTACTTC	CASSSDRDSQETQYF
-	TRBV7-2	many	TRBJ2-5	TGTGCCAGCAGCTTAGGACTATCTGAGACCCAGTACTTC	CASSLGLSETQYF
TRBD1	TRBV5-1	many	TRBJ2-1	TGCGCCAGCCGAAACCAGGGGACAGGGTCCTACAATGAGCAGTTCTTC	CASRNQGTGSYNEQFF
-	TRBV12-3/TRBV12-4	many	TRBJ1-1	TGTGCCAGCAGCCCTGGAGGGTTTACTGAAGCTTTCTTT	CASSPGGFTEAFF
TRBD1	TRBV3-1	many	TRBJ1-6	TGTGCCAGCAGCCTATGGGACAGTGGAGGGTATTCACCCCTCCACTTT	CASSLWDSGGYSPLHF
TRBD1	TRBV20-1	many	TRBJ2-1	TGCAGTGCTAGATCTCCGGGACAGGGGGCGCGGCGGAGGGGGTACAATGAGCAGTTCTTC	CSARSPGQGARRRGYNEQFF
-	TRBV5-1	many	TRBJ2-2	TGCGCCAGCAGTAGAAGCCAGGGCACCGGGGAGCTGTTTTTT	CASSRSQGTGELFF
TRBD1	TRBV2	few	TRBJ2-3	TGTGCCAGCAGTGAATACGGACAGGGGGCGCCGGGGTATTTT	CASSEYGQGAPGYF
-	TRBV14	many	TRBJ2-3	TGTGCCAGCAGCCAAGATCAGTTGAATACGCAGTATTTT	CASSQDQLNTQYF
-	TRBV5-1	many	TRBJ2-1	TGCGCCAGCAGCTTGGCCCCGGGTGGGAATGAGCAGTTCTTC	CASSLAPGGNEQFF
-	TRBV5-1	many	TRBJ1-1	TGCGCCAGCAGCTTGGGGGGGGTTCCGAACACTGAAGCTTTCTTT	CASSLGGVPNTEAFF
-	TRBV5-5	many	TRBJ1-1	TGTGCCAGCAGCTTGGTCCTTGAAGCTTTCTTT	CASSLVLEAFF
-	TRBV6-2/TRBV6-3	many	TRBJ1-1	TGTGCCAGCAGTTACGAGGCGAAAGGGCCTGAAGCTTTCTTT	CASSYEAKGPEAFF
TRBD1	TRBV12-3/TRBV12-4	few	TRBJ1-5	TGTGCCAGCGGGGCGGGACAGGTGATTCAGCCCCAGCATTTT	CASGAGQVIQPQHF
-	TRBV5-1	many	TRBJ2-3	TGCGCCAGCAGCTTGGAACAGCGCACAGATACGCAGTATTTT	CASSLEQRTDTQYF
-	TRBV7-2	medium-sized	TRBJ2-5	TGTGCCAGCAGCCCTAGGCTCCGAGAGACCCAGTACTTC	CASSPRLRETQYF
-	TRBV20-1	few	TRBJ2-2	TGCAGTGCTAGAGACTGGGAGGACACCGGGGAGCTGTTTTTT	CSARDWEDTGELFF
-	TRBV5-1	many	TRBJ2-1	TGCGCCAGCAGCTTGGCCCCTGAGTTGCAGTTCTTC	CASSLAPELQFF
TRBD2	TRBV20-1	-	TRBJ2-7	TGCAGTGCTAGCCCCCTACTAGCGGGGTTCTACGAGCAGTACTTC	CSASPLLAGFYEQYF
TRBD1	TRBV24-1	many	TRBJ2-1	TGTGCCACCAGATCACAGGGGGCAGGTGAGCAGTTCTTC	CATRSQGAGEQFF
TRBD1	TRBV9	many	TRBJ1-1	TGTGCCAGCAGCAATCCCGGGAGGGGGCCGGGCACTGAAGCTTTCTTT	CASSNPGRGPGTEAFF
TRBD2	TRBV5-1	many	TRBJ2-1	TGCGCCAGCAGCTTGGTCGGGGGGGCCGTCATTGAGCAGTTCTTC	CASSLVGGAVIEQFF
TRBD2	TRBV25-1	many	TRBJ2-1	TGTGCCAGCAGCCGTCTAGGACTAGCGGGTTCCAATGAGCAGTTCTTC	CASSRLGLAGSNEQFF
TRBD2	TRBV11-2	many	TRBJ2-3	TGTGCCAGCAGCTTAACTAGCGGCACAGATACGCAGTATTTT	CASSLTSGTDTQYF
-	TRBV5-1	many	TRBJ2-3	TGCGCCAGCAGCGGAGGATCCGGGGGCGGCACAGATACGCAGTATTTT	CASSGGSGGGTDTQYF
-	TRBV4-2	many	TRBJ1-5	TGTGCCAGCAGCCAAGAGATTGAAGGAGTTGGAGCTCAGCCCCAGCATTTT	CASSQEIEGVGAQPQHF